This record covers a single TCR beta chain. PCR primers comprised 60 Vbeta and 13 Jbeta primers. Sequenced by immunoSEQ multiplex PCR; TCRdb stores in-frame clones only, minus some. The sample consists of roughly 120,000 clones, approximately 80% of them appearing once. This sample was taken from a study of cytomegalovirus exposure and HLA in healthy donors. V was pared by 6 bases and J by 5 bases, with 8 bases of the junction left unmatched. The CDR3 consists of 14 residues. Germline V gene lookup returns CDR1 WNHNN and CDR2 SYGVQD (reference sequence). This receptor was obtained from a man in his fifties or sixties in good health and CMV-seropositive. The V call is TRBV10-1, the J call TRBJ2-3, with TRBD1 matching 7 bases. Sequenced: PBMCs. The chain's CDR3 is CASSGSDRRDTQYF. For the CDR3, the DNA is TGCGCCAGCAGCGGCTCGGACAGGCGAGATACGCAGTATTTT.